These 29 T cell receptor beta chains came from one sample sequenced in a study of T cell repertoires in cytomegalovirus infection. TCRdb processed the reads anew with MiXCR; each CDR3 protein has one entry. In the table there are around 770,000 distinct CDR3 sequences, 25% to 35% of which are singletons. These receptors are not linked to any known antigen. The material was cultured CD8+ T cells from PBMCs, obtained from culture after CMV antigen stimulation. The receptor source for this set is a human donor in good health (CMV status not recorded). Some clones in this sample may be carry-over from other donors' samples.

This chain uses TRBV4-3 with TRBJ2-3; tentative D call: TRBD2 (6 bases). The CDR3 sequence is 15 residues long. Germline assignment: CDR1 LGHNA and CDR2 YSLEER. V lost 1 base and J 1 base, leaving 9 bases between the germline ends. CDR3 coding DNA: TGCGCCAGCAGCCAAGCCGGGAGCCGCACAGATACGCAGTATTTT. Residues: CASSQAGSRTDTQYF.

The sample holds a few counts of this clonotype. The rearrangement joins TRBV6-1 to TRBJ1-1, with a weak D call TRBD1 (5 bases). The V and J ends lost 5 bases and 5 bases respectively, with 15 bases between them. The length of the CDR3 is 14 residues. CDR1 and CDR2 from the germline V gene are MNHNS and SASEGT. For the CDR3, the DNA is TGTGCCAGCAGTCGGGGGTTCGGGGGGACTGAAGCTTTCTTT. It is translated as CASSRGFGGTEAFF.

The chain employs TRBV6-2 or TRBV6-3 and TRBJ1-5; D is undetermined. Germline V gene lookup returns CDR1 MNHEY and CDR2 SVGEGT. V lost 7 bases to trimming and J lost 4 bases, with 11 bases between them. This CDR3 spans 13 amino acids. Here the CDR3 reads CASMVAKNQPQHF. The CDR3 DNA is TGTGCCAGCATGGTAGCAAAAAATCAGCCCCAGCATTTT.

There are a few counts of this clonotype. The chain uses TRBV2 and TRBJ2-7; 7 bases agree with TRBD2. The CDR3 extends over 15 amino acids. With V trimmed by 4 bases and J by 3 bases, 9 bases remained unmatched. Germline V gene sequence: CDR1 SNHLY, CDR2 FYNNEI. The CDR3 region is CASSGGGGKYYEQYF. The CDR3 nucleotides are TGTGCCAGCAGTGGGGGGGGAGGGAAGTACTACGAGCAGTACTTC.

This chain uses TRBV20-1 with TRBJ2-4, with 7 positions matching TRBD2. CDR1 DFQATT and CDR2 SNEGSKA come from the germline V gene (reference sequence). J lost 9 bases, V lost 3 bases, and 23 bases had no gene match. The CDR3 contains 18 residues. CDR3 DNA sequence: TGCAGTGCTAGGGAAAAGACCCAGGGAGGGCCCCTTGTGGTCATTCAGTACTTC. It codes for CSAREKTQGGPLVVIQYF.

The chain is built from TRBV7-9 and TRBJ2-1; the match to TRBD2 covers 11 bases. This CDR3 is 16 amino acids long. Looked up from germline, CDR1 is SEHNR and CDR2 is FQNEAQ (reference sequence). V lost 4 bases to trimming and J lost 12 bases; unmatched junction nucleotides: 14. CDR3 in DNA: TGTGCCAGCAGCTCCCTCGCGACTAGCGGGGTCGAGGGGCAGTTCTTC. Translated: CASSSLATSGVEGQFF.

This clonotype was observed many times. The CDR3 spells CASILSPGGGATDTQYF. Here the CDR3 DNA reads TGTGCCAGCATCCTTTCCCCTGGGGGGGGGGCGACAGATACGCAGTATTTT. This chain joins TRBV7-6 and TRBJ2-3; a weak D match, TRBD2 (7 bases). The germline gives CDR1 SGHVS, CDR2 FNYEAQ. The CDR3 contains 17 residues. Trimming took off 7 bases at V and 3 bases at J, with 23 bases between the two ends.

This clonotype appeared many times. The chain is built from TRBV7-6 and TRBJ2-3; D uncertain. Germline V gene sequence: CDR1 SGHVS, CDR2 FNYEAQ. V lost 6 bases and J 2 bases, leaving 6 bases between the germline ends. CDR3 length equals 12 residues. CDR3 nucleotides: TGTGCCAGCAGTTGGGTCACAGATACGCAGTATTTT. This translates into CASSWVTDTQYF.

The V gene is TRBV4-1, the J gene TRBJ2-2; 12 positions agree with TRBD2. The CDR3 loop spans 18 amino acids. J gave up 5 bases and V 0 bases, and 7 bases lay outside the gene matches. Germline V gene lookup returns CDR1 MGHRA and CDR2 YSYEKL. The CDR3 DNA follows: TGCGCCAGCAGCCAAGACCCTAGCGGGGGGGCACGAACCGGGGAGCTGTTTTTT. This sequence encodes CASSQDPSGGARTGELFF.

CDR3 in DNA: TGTGCCAGTAGATACGGCTCCTCTGGGGCCAACGTCCTGACTTTC. Its translation: CASRYGSSGANVLTF. The chain couples TRBV19 to TRBJ2-6; D ambiguous. CDR3 length equals 15 residues. V lost 6 bases and J 0 bases, leaving 9 bases between the germline ends. Germline lookup yields CDR1 LNHDA and CDR2 SQIVND (reference sequence).

This clonotype occurred a few times. V and J are TRBV6-5 and TRBJ2-5; perhaps TRBD1 as D (5 bases). The germline gives CDR1 MNHEY, CDR2 SVGAGI. Trimming stripped 0 bases from V and 5 bases from J, with 13 bases between. CDR3 length equals 15 residues. The CDR3 DNA reads TGTGCCAGCAGTTACTCGGGGCCGAAGCAGGAGACCCAGTACTTC. Its protein product is CASSYSGPKQETQYF.

The chain employs TRBV4-1 and TRBJ1-1, with D perhaps TRBD1 (5 bases). This CDR3 is built from 14 residues. V lost 3 bases and J lost 4, with 12 bases in between. Germline-derived CDR1 and CDR2 are MGHRA and YSYEKL. The CDR3 protein is CASSQYVGGTEAFF. DNA of the CDR3: TGCGCCAGCAGCCAGTACGTGGGGGGCACTGAAGCTTTCTTT.

The CDR3 region has the DNA TGTGCCAGCAGTGATGGACCCTCTGGGGCCAACGTCCTGACTTTC. Protein: CASSDGPSGANVLTF. The J gene is TRBJ2-6, the V gene TRBV6-1; no reliable D call. Germline-derived CDR1 and CDR2 are MNHNS and SASEGT. CDR3 size: 15 residues. V was cut by 3 bases and J by 0 bases, with 6 bases left in between.

The CDR3 sequence is CASSVPNRGRGLVYEKLFF. Here the CDR3 DNA reads TGTGCCAGCAGCGTACCGAATCGAGGCCGGGGGCTGGTTTATGAAAAACTGTTTTTT. V and J are TRBV9 and TRBJ1-4; perhaps TRBD1 as D (6 bases). With 1 base removed from V and 6 bases from J, the gap between germline ends came to 25 bases. Germline V gene data show CDR1 as SGDLS and CDR2 as YYNGEE. The CDR3 is 19 amino acids.

This rearrangement joins TRBV5-4 to TRBJ1-2; TRBD1 aligns across 7 bases. With V trimmed by 3 bases and J by 5 bases, 4 bases remained unmatched. Germline V gene lookup returns CDR1 SGHNT and CDR2 YYREEE (reference sequence). The CDR3 consists of 13 residues. This CDR3 reads CASSSDREYGYTF. Written as DNA, the CDR3 is TGTGCCAGCAGCTCCGACAGGGAATATGGCTACACCTTC. The whole variable domain, filled in from reference TRBV5-4 and TRBJ1-2, reads ETGVTQSPTHLIKTRGQQVTLRCSSQSGHNTVSWYQQALGQGPQFIFQYYREEENGRGNFPPRFSGLQFPNYSSELNVNALELDDSALYLCASSSDREYGYTFGSGTRLTVV.

This clonotype was seen more than once but under ten times. V is TRBV27 and J is TRBJ1-2; tentatively, D is TRBD1 (5 bases). The V end lost 5 bases, the J end lost 7 bases, and 17 bases lay between the germline ends. The germline V gene has CDR1 MNHEY and CDR2 SMNVEV (reference sequence). The CDR3 runs 14 residues. CDR3 residues: CASSPGEGRSGYTF. CDR3 in DNA: TGTGCCAGCAGTCCCGGGGAGGGGAGAAGTGGCTACACCTTC.

This clonotype has ten or more counts. The V gene is TRBV7-3, the J gene TRBJ1-5, with 9 positions matching TRBD1. The V segment lost 4 bases and the J segment 5 bases; nucleotides outside the gene matches: 6. This CDR3 region has 15 residues. CDR1 SGHTA and CDR2 FQGTGA come from the germline V gene. Here the CDR3 reads CASSSKQGAHQPQHF. The CDR3 DNA reads as TGTGCCAGCAGCTCCAAACAGGGGGCCCATCAGCCCCAGCATTTT. The full variable domain, completed using reference TRBV7-3 and TRBJ1-5, is GAGVSQTPSNKVTEKGKYVELRCDPISGHTALYWYRQSLGQGPEFLIYFQGTGAADDSGLPNDRFFAVRPEGSVSTLKIQRTERGDSAVYLCASSSKQGAHQPQHFGDGTRLSIL.

The rearrangement joins TRBV6-8 to TRBJ2-1; 10 bases are shared with TRBD2. This CDR3 is 17 amino acids long. Germline assignment: CDR1 MNHGY and CDR2 SAAAGT. The junction had 7 bases not matched to a gene; V was cut back by 0 bases and J by 5 bases. CDR3 loop: CASSYSFLSGGNNEQFF. Here the CDR3 DNA reads TGTGCCAGCAGTTACTCGTTTCTTAGCGGGGGGAACAATGAGCAGTTCTTC.

This clonotype appeared a few times. The chain carries TRBV7-9 and TRBJ1-1; the match to TRBD1 covers 7 bases. V was pared by 7 bases and J by 1 base, with 9 bases of the junction left unmatched. The CDR3 is 15 amino acids. Germline CDR1 SEHNR, CDR2 FQNEAQ (reference sequence). The CDR3 loop reads CASNPTTGANTEAFF. The CDR3 DNA reads as TGTGCCAGCAACCCGACAACAGGGGCGAACACTGAAGCTTTCTTT.

This chain uses TRBV14 with TRBJ2-1; 8 positions match TRBD2. CDR3 length equals 15 residues. CDR1 and CDR2 (germline): SGHDN, FVKESK. V was pared by 2 bases and J by 3 bases, with 3 bases of the junction left unmatched. For the CDR3, the DNA is TGTGCCAGCAGCCAAAGAGCGGGGGTCTACAATGAGCAGTTCTTC. Translation: CASSQRAGVYNEQFF.

This clonotype was recorded once. V and J are TRBV5-1 and TRBJ2-1; 10 bases are a match to TRBD1. The CDR3 contains 18 residues. Germline CDR1 SGHRS, CDR2 YFSETQ. Trimming took 4 bases from V and 8 from J; bases not matched to a gene: 18. The CDR3 protein is CASSLSGQGSPLWDEQFF. CDR3 DNA: TGCGCCAGCAGCCTATCGGGACAGGGGTCACCCCTTTGGGATGAGCAGTTCTTC. The whole variable domain, remainder taken from reference TRBV5-1 and TRBJ2-1, is KAGVTQTPRYLIKTRGQQVTLSCSPISGHRSVSWYQQTPGQGLQFLFEYFSETQRNKGNFPGRFSGRQFSNSRSEMNVSTLELGDSALYLCASSLSGQGSPLWDEQFFGPGTRLTVL.

DNA for the CDR3: TGCGCCAGCAGCCAAGTGGGCGGGGGGGCCAATGAGCAGTTCTTC. Its translation is CASSQVGGGANEQFF. The genes are TRBV4-1 and TRBJ2-1; 9 nucleotides match TRBD2. This CDR3 spans 15 amino acids. V was clipped by 1 base and J by 6 bases; unmatched bases: 4. In germline, CDR1 is MGHRA, CDR2 YSYEKL.

This clonotype was detected ten times or more. The chain combines TRBV7-6 with TRBJ1-1; D is possibly TRBD1 (5 bases). Per the germline V gene, CDR1 is SGHVS and CDR2 is FNYEAQ. There are 14 residues in the CDR3. V lost 3 bases, J lost 2 bases, and 10 bases lay in between. The CDR3 here is CASSLVTGNTEAFF. The CDR3 DNA is TGTGCCAGCAGCTTGGTTACAGGTAACACTGAAGCTTTCTTT.

The rearrangement joins TRBV9 to TRBJ1-2; possible D gene TRBD1, 6 bases. Germline V CDR1 and CDR2: SGDLS, YYNGEE. V lost 3 bases and J lost 4, with 16 bases in between. The CDR3 runs to 15 residues. CDR3 protein: CASSASQGTIYGYTF. CDR3 nucleotides: TGTGCCAGCAGCGCGAGCCAGGGGACCATCTATGGCTACACCTTC.

The V gene is TRBV25-1, the J gene TRBJ1-2; D gene uncertain. Trimming shortened V by 4 bases and J by 4 bases, and 16 bases separated the two germline ends. The germline CDR1 and CDR2 sequences are MGHDK and SYGVNS. This CDR3 is built from 15 residues. CDR3 bases: TGTGCCAGCAGTGGCTCCGGGAGATATGGCTATGGCTACACCTTC. It specifies CASSGSGRYGYGYTF.

J is TRBJ1-1 and V is TRBV7-9; D unresolved. This CDR3 contains 11 residues. Trimming removed 7 bases at V and 8 bases at J, with 11 bases between. Germline CDR1 is SEHNR and CDR2 is FQNEAQ (reference sequence). This chain's CDR3 is CASTMEREAFF. The CDR3 coding sequence is TGTGCCAGCACCATGGAGAGGGAAGCTTTCTTT.

J is TRBJ2-7 and V is TRBV7-9, with D perhaps TRBD1 (6 bases). The CDR3 sequence is 15 residues long. Germline CDR1 is SEHNR and CDR2 is FQNEAQ (reference sequence). Between the trimmed V and J ends, which lost 2 bases and 3 bases, there was a span of 14 bases. CDR3 in amino acids: CASSLQGPPLYEQYF. The CDR3 bases are TGTGCCAGCAGCTTACAGGGGCCCCCTCTCTACGAGCAGTACTTC.

The chain recombines TRBV2 with TRBJ2-2, with D possibly matching TRBD1 (6 bases). Germline CDR1 is SNHLY and CDR2 is FYNNEI. CDR3 length equals 17 residues. The V end lost 2 bases, the J end lost 2 bases, and 15 bases lay between the germline ends. CDR3 protein: CASSEWDTISNTGELFF. CDR3 sequence (DNA): TGTGCCAGCAGTGAATGGGACACCATATCTAACACCGGGGAGCTGTTTTTT.

V is TRBV6-2 or TRBV6-3 and J is TRBJ2-5; D ambiguous. This CDR3 comprises 13 residues. Trimming removed 4 bases from V and 3 bases from J, with 9 bases in between. CDR1 and CDR2 (germline): MNHEY, SVGEGT. The CDR3 sequence is CASSFISEETQYF. CDR3 nucleotide sequence: TGTGCCAGCAGTTTCATAAGCGAAGAGACCCAGTACTTC.